Below, 27 T cell receptor beta chains from the same sample are listed, as sequenced in a study of blood T cell repertoires in COVID-19 (dated by TCRdb to 2020 to 2022). Library generation was performed with the immunoSEQ multiplex PCR assay. The immuneACCESS repertoire file appears here via TCRdb, limited to in-frame rearrangements. These files lack a portion of the clones; in checked studies, under half of the deficit traces to unresolved V genes, and the cause of the others is not known. This sample is represented by 300,000 to 350,000 clones; roughly 89% of them were singletons. The top ten clonotypes cover around 10% of the sample. The sequencing sample was made of peripheral blood. The receptors shown here come from a man aged 25 to 40 with COVID-19, enrolled during active disease.

The chain couples TRBV20-1 to TRBJ2-7; D remains unclear. The V end lost 5 bases, the J end lost 3 bases, and 8 bases lay between the germline ends. The CDR3 runs to 11 residues. CDR1 is DFQATT and CDR2 is SNEGSKA in the germline V gene (reference sequence). This CDR3 is CSAPTRYEQYF. The CDR3 coding sequence is TGCAGTGCTCCAACACGCTACGAGCAGTACTTC.

The chain uses TRBV19 and TRBJ2-1; D call uncertain. In germline, CDR1 is LNHDA, CDR2 SQIVND (reference sequence). The CDR3 totals 14 residues. V lost 3 bases and J lost 3, with 9 bases in between. The CDR3 reads CASSIGPGYNEQFF. The CDR3 nucleotides read TGTGCCAGTAGTATTGGGCCCGGCTACAATGAGCAGTTCTTC.

The chain has TRBV9 and TRBJ2-2; TRBD1 agrees at 9 bases. CDR1 is SGDLS and CDR2 is YYNGEE in the germline V gene. This CDR3 contains 16 residues. The V and J ends lost 4 bases and 5 bases, in that order; junction bases with no gene match: 9. The chain's CDR3 is CASSIPGQGFTGELFF. The CDR3 DNA sequence: TGTGCCAGCAGCATCCCGGGACAGGGTTTTACCGGGGAGCTGTTTTTT.

The V call is TRBV21-1, the J call TRBJ1-3; TRBD1, the table's D call, lacks a check against the DNA. TRBV21-1 is marked as a pseudogene. The CDR3 loop spans 16 amino acids. Written as DNA, the CDR3 is TGTGCCAGCAGCAAAGAGGGGGAGCCCCCTGGAAACACCATATATTTT. It translates to CASSKEGEPPGNTIYF.

V usage is TRBV7-2 and J usage is TRBJ2-1; 10 positions match TRBD2. Germline CDR1 is SGHTA and CDR2 is FQGNSA. The V and J ends lost 1 base and 8 bases, in that order; junction bases with no gene match: 14. The CDR3 covers 18 residues. CDR3 sequence (DNA): TGTGCCAGCAGCTTAGTATCCCTAGCGGGAGAATTTATGCATGAGCAGTTCTTC. Its protein product is CASSLVSLAGEFMHEQFF.

The chain couples TRBV6-2 or TRBV6-3 to TRBJ2-7, with D perhaps matching TRBD1 (5 bases). This CDR3 comprises 16 residues. V shed 2 bases and J shed 2 bases, with 16 bases lying between them. The V gene's germline CDR1 is MNHEY and CDR2 SVGEGT. The CDR3 sequence: CASSYAVLRGTYEQYF. Written as DNA, the CDR3 is TGTGCCAGCAGTTACGCGGTCCTTAGGGGCACCTACGAGCAGTACTTC.

The gene calls are TRBV19 and TRBJ2-7, with 7 nucleotides matching TRBD1. The J segment lost 0 bases and the V segment lost 8 bases, leaving 10 bases of the junction unmatched. The CDR3 sequence is 15 residues long. CDR1 and CDR2 from the germline V gene are LNHDA and SQIVND (reference sequence). The CDR3 here is CASQSLQGDSYEQYF. DNA for the CDR3: TGTGCCAGTCAGAGTCTTCAGGGGGACTCCTACGAGCAGTACTTC.

V usage is TRBV5-1 and J usage is TRBJ2-3, with 14 positions matching TRBD2. Germline values: CDR1 SGHRS, CDR2 YFSETQ. The CDR3 spans 16 residues. Trimming took 4 bases from V and 4 from J; bases not matched to a gene: 5. The CDR3 here is CASSMTSGGASDTQYF. CDR3 nucleotides: TGCGCCAGCAGCATGACTAGCGGGGGGGCCTCAGATACGCAGTATTTT.

The chain uses TRBV7-3 and TRBJ2-2; TRBD2 matches 12 bases. V lost 0 bases, J lost 4 bases, and 0 bases stayed unmatched. CDR1 SGHTA and CDR2 FQGTGA come from the germline V gene. The CDR3 is made up of 16 amino acids. CDR3 residues: CASSLTTSGGTGELFF. DNA for the CDR3: TGTGCCAGCAGCTTAACGACTAGCGGGGGCACCGGGGAGCTGTTTTTT.

The gene calls are TRBV7-2 and TRBJ1-2; 7 nucleotides align to TRBD1. The junction had 11 bases not matched to a gene; V was cut back by 2 bases and J by 8 bases. The CDR3 is 15 residues long. Germline CDR1 and CDR2: SGHTA and FQGNSA. CDR3 loop: CASSLLTGSRFGYTF. CDR3 nucleotide sequence: TGTGCCAGCAGCTTATTGACAGGGAGTCGTTTCGGCTACACCTTC.

This clone appeared once. This chain links TRBV30 with TRBJ2-3; D gene uncertain. Germline values: CDR1 GTSNPN, CDR2 SVGIG (reference sequence). The CDR3 totals 12 residues. V shed 0 bases and J shed 14 bases, with 15 bases lying between them. The CDR3 here is CAWSVQAERGYF. The DNA for the CDR3 is TGTGCCTGGAGTGTACAAGCAGAACGAGGGTATTTT.

The chain recombines TRBV2 with TRBJ2-7; maybe TRBD1 (8 bases). Trimming took 8 bases from V and 2 from J, leaving 19 bases between them. In germline, CDR1 is SNHLY, CDR2 FYNNEI. The CDR3 contains 15 residues. The CDR3 sequence: CASSLGQGGPYEQYF. The CDR3 bases are TGTGCCAGCTCGTTAGGACAGGGAGGGCCCTACGAGCAGTACTTC.

V gene TRBV5-4 combines with J gene TRBJ2-1; D might be TRBD1 (5 bases). V lost 3 bases and J 0 bases, leaving 10 bases between the germline ends. Per the germline V gene, CDR1 is SGHNT and CDR2 is YYREEE (reference sequence). The CDR3 has 15 amino acids. CDR3 amino acids: CASSSGHSSYNEQFF. In DNA form, the CDR3 reads TGTGCCAGCAGCTCAGGACACAGCTCCTACAATGAGCAGTTCTTC.

V and J are TRBV7-2 and TRBJ1-3; perhaps TRBD1 as D (5 bases). Looked up from germline, CDR1 is SGHTA and CDR2 is FQGNSA. The CDR3 is made up of 15 amino acids. V was pared by 4 bases and J by 0 bases, with 10 bases between. The CDR3, as DNA: TGTGCCAGCAGCTCACAGGTGCTCTCTGGAAACACCATATATTTT. It is translated as CASSSQVLSGNTIYF.

The rearrangement joins TRBV7-8 to TRBJ1-1, with a weak D call TRBD1 (5 bases). With 0 bases removed from V and 3 bases from J, the gap between germline ends came to 11 bases. In germline, CDR1 is SGHVS, CDR2 FQNEAQ. The CDR3 totals 15 residues. CDR3 sequence: CASSLAPGGDTEAFF. The CDR3 DNA reads TGTGCCAGCAGCTTAGCGCCGGGAGGGGACACTGAAGCTTTCTTT.

V usage is TRBV7-3 and J usage is TRBJ2-1; possible D gene TRBD2, 5 bases. The CDR3 spans 15 residues. The V end lost 5 bases, the J end lost 0 bases, and 11 bases lay between the germline ends. Germline V gives CDR1 SGHTA, CDR2 FQGTGA. In DNA, the CDR3 is TGTGCCAGCAGCGTAAGCGGTTCCTCCTACAATGAGCAGTTCTTC. Protein product: CASSVSGSSYNEQFF.

The chain employs TRBV29-1 and TRBJ2-6, with D perhaps TRBD2 (5 bases). CDR3 length: 14 residues. Germline CDR1 and CDR2: SQVTM and ANQGSEA. V was cut by 3 bases and J by 2 bases, with 8 bases left in between. CDR3 nucleotides: TGCAGCGTTGACACGGAGGCTGGGGCCAACGTCCTGACTTTC. It translates to CSVDTEAGANVLTF.

The rearrangement links TRBV11-2 to TRBJ2-6; D may be TRBD2 (5 bases). Germline-derived CDR1 and CDR2 are SGHAT and FQNNGV. V was pared by 4 bases and J by 0 bases, with 7 bases between. The CDR3 sequence is 15 residues long. The CDR3 reads CASSSRGSGANVLTF. DNA of the CDR3: TGTGCCAGCAGCTCTCGGGGCTCTGGGGCCAACGTCCTGACTTTC. Together with reference TRBV11-2 and TRBJ2-6, the CDR3 gives the full variable domain: EAGVAQSPRYKIIEKRQSVAFWCNPISGHATLYWYQQILGQGPKLLIQFQNNGVVDDSQLPKDRFSAERLKGVDSTLKIQPAKLEDSAVYLCASSSRGSGANVLTFGAGSRLTVL.

This clone was detected once. The genes are TRBV18 and TRBJ1-5; 12 bases map to TRBD1. Looked up from germline, CDR1 is KGHSH and CDR2 is LQKENI. Losses at the gene ends were 2 bases for V and 4 bases for J; bases not matched to a gene: 9. CDR3 size: 18 residues. In DNA, the CDR3 is TGTGCCAGCTCACCAACCGGGACAGGGGGCGCGGGGAATCAGCCCCAGCATTTT. It yields the protein CASSPTGTGGAGNQPQHF. Together with reference TRBV18 and TRBJ1-5, the CDR3 gives the full variable domain: NAGVMQNPRHLVRRRGQEARLRCSPMKGHSHVYWYRQLPEEGLKFMVYLQKENIIDESGMPKERFSAEFPKEGPSILRIQQVVRGDSAAYFCASSPTGTGGAGNQPQHFGDGTRLSIL.

J is TRBJ2-1 and V is TRBV11-3; no reliable D call. This CDR3 comprises 12 residues. The germline V gene has CDR1 SGHNT and CDR2 YENEEA. V was pared by 1 base and J by 7 bases, with 5 bases between. In DNA form, the CDR3 reads TGTGCCAGCAGCTTAGTGGCTAATGAGCAGTTCTTC. Its protein is CASSLVANEQFF.

V gene TRBV12-3 or TRBV12-4 combines with J gene TRBJ2-7; 7 nucleotides line up with TRBD1. The CDR3 contains 12 residues. The trim removed 4 bases at V and 4 bases at J, leaving 1 base unmatched. The CDR3 protein is CASSSGGYEQYF. DNA for the CDR3: TGTGCCAGCAGTTCAGGGGGTTACGAGCAGTACTTC.

The chain recombines TRBV10-3 with TRBJ2-7, with 11 bases fitting TRBD1. The CDR3 loop spans 15 amino acids. J gave up 3 bases and V 4 bases, and 5 bases lay outside the gene matches. CDR1 ENHRY and CDR2 SYGVKD come from the germline V gene. CDR3 sequence reads: CAISAGTGGIYEQYF. CDR3 nucleotide sequence: TGTGCCATCAGTGCCGGGACAGGGGGAATCTACGAGCAGTACTTC.

The chain has TRBV5-1 and TRBJ1-3, with a possible D match to TRBD1 (5 bases). V dropped 2 bases and J dropped 0 bases, with 6 bases sitting between them. The CDR3 contains 14 residues. Germline V lookup: CDR1 SGHRS, CDR2 YFSETQ. The CDR3 is CASSFDSSGNTIYF. CDR3 nucleotides: TGCGCCAGCAGCTTCGACAGCTCTGGAAACACCATATATTTT.

A remark on this clone: Different DNA sequences within this sample yield the same CDR3. The V and J genes are TRBV5-1 and TRBJ1-4; 8 bases match TRBD1. Germline CDR1 and CDR2: SGHRS and YFSETQ. With 2 bases clipped from V and 5 bases from J, the junction kept 2 bases outside the gene matches. This CDR3 spans 14 amino acids. The CDR3 DNA is TGCGCCAGCAGCTTAGGACAGGGCAATGAAAAACTGTTTTTT. This gives the protein CASSLGQGNEKLFF.

The chain links TRBV4-3 to TRBJ2-3; D unresolved. Germline-derived CDR1 and CDR2 are LGHNA and YSLEER. With 0 bases removed from V and 2 bases from J, the gap between germline ends came to 9 bases. This CDR3 is 15 amino acids long. The CDR3 loop is CASSQDRSYTDTQYF. DNA for the CDR3: TGCGCCAGCAGCCAAGATCGTTCCTACACAGATACGCAGTATTTT.

The genes are TRBV19 and TRBJ1-4, with a possible D match to TRBD1 (5 bases). The CDR3 has 13 amino acids. The germline CDR1 and CDR2 sequences are LNHDA and SQIVND (reference sequence). V was shortened by 10 bases and J by 6 bases, with 15 bases between the two germline ends. The CDR3 protein is CATNGRVDEKLFF. In DNA, the CDR3 is TGTGCCACCAACGGCAGGGTCGATGAAAAACTGTTTTTT.

This clone occurred once. CDR3 DNA sequence: TGTGCCAGCAGTTACTTCCTCACAGATACGCAGTATTTT. It codes for CASSYFLTDTQYF. This chain uses TRBV6-6 with TRBJ2-3; D is undetermined. Germline loops: CDR1 MNHNY, CDR2 SVGAGI (reference sequence). This CDR3 is built from 13 residues. Trimming removed 1 base at V and 2 bases at J, with 4 bases between.